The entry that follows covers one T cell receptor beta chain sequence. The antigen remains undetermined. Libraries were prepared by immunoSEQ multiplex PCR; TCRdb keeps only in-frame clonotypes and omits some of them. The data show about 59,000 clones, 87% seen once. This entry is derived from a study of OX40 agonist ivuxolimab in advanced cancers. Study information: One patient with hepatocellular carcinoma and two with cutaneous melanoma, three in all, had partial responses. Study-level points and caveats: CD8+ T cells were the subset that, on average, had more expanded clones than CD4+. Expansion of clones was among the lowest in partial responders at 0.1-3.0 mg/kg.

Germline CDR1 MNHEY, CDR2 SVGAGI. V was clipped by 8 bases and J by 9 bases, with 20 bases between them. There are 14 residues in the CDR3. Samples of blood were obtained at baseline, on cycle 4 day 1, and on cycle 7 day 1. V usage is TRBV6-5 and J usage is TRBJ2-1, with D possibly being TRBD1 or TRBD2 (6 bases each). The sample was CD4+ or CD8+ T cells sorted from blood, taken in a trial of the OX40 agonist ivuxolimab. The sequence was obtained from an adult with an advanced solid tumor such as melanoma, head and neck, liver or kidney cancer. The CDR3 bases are TGTGCCAGCTCGCGGCCCGGGGGCGCGGGTGAGCAGTTCTTC. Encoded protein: CASSRPGGAGEQFF.